This TCR beta chain was recovered during a study of blood T cell repertoires in COVID-19. Either two negative PCRs, clearance, or symptom resolution qualified Cohort 3 donors as recovered. This clone was picked up one time. V dropped 6 bases and J dropped 4 bases, with 10 bases sitting between them. The CDR3 runs to 12 residues. The assay was immunoSEQ multiplex PCR, and TCRdb's table has in-frame clones only and misses some. The data hold around 330,000 clones, with approximately 90% observed a single time. This receptor was identified in a woman under 30 who had recovered from COVID-19. The chain carries TRBV12-3 or TRBV12-4 and TRBJ2-7, with D maybe TRBD1 (7 bases). Sequencing used PBMCs or T cells enriched from blood (not recorded which). The CDR3 nucleotides read TGTGCCAGCAGGACAGGGAGGTACGAGCAGTACTTC. This encodes CASRTGRYEQYF.